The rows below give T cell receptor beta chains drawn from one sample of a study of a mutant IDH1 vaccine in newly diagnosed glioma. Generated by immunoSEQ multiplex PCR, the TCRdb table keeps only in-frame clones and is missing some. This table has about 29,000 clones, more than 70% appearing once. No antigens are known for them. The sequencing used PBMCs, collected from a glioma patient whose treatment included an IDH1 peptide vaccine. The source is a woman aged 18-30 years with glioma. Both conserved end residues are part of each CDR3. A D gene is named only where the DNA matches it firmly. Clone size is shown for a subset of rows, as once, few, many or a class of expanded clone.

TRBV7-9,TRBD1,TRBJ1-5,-,TGTGCCAGCAGCTCGGACAGGGAGAAAAATCAGCCCCAGCATTTT,CASSSDREKNQPQHF
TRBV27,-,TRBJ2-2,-,TGTGCCAGCAGTTTCGGGCTAATCACCGGGGAGCTGTTTTTT,CASSFGLITGELFF
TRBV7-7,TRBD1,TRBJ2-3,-,TGTGCTAGCAGCCTCGGGACAGCGATTACAGATACGCAGTATTTT,CASSLGTAITDTQYF
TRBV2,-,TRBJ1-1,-,TGTGCCAGCAGGGCGGGGGGAGGAATGAACACTGAAGCTTTCTTT,CASRAGGGMNTEAFF
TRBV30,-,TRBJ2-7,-,TGTGCCTGGAGTCAGGGGTTAGCCTACGAGCAGTACTTC,CAWSQGLAYEQYF
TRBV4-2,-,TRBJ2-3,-,TGTGCCAGCAGCCAAGAGTTTTTTGGCACAGATACGCAGTATTTT,CASSQEFFGTDTQYF
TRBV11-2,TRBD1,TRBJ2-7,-,TGTGCCAGCAGCTCGACAGGGAATCGACACGAGCAGTACTTC,CASSSTGNRHEQYF
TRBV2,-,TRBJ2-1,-,TGTGCCAGCAGTGAATCGGGGTATGAGCAGTTCTTC,CASSESGYEQFF
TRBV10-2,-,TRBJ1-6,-,TGCGCCAGCAGAGACCCCGGGACCTATAATTCACCCCTCCACTTT,CASRDPGTYNSPLHF
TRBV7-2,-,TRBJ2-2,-,TGTGCCAGCATGAGGGCCGGGGAGCTGTTTTTT,CASMRAGELFF
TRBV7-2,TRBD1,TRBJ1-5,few,TGTGCCAGCAGCATGGGGACAGGGAGCAATCAGCCCCAGCATTTT,CASSMGTGSNQPQHF
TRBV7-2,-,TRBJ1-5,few,TGTGCCAGCAGCTTAGTAGGCGGGGCAAGCAATCAGCCCCAGCATTTT,CASSLVGGASNQPQHF
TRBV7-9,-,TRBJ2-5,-,TGTGCCAGCAGCGAGTCAGGGTTGGGAGAGACCCAGTACTTC,CASSESGLGETQYF
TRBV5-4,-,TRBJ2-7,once,TGTGCCAGCAGCCGACCGGAATCCGTCCGGGCCTACGAGCAGTACTTC,CASSRPESVRAYEQYF
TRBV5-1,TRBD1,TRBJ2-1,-,TGCGCCAGCAAACCGGGACAGGGGGAGTACAATGAGCAGTTCTTC,CASKPGQGEYNEQFF
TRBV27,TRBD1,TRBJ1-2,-,TGTGCCAGCAGTGGACTGACAGGGGGCGTTAACTATGGCTACACCTTC,CASSGLTGGVNYGYTF
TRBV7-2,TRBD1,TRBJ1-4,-,TGTGCCAGCAGCTTGGGGGCCGGGACAGGGGGCAAAGGAAAACTGTTTTTT,CASSLGAGTGGKGKLFF
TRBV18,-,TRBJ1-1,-,TGTGCCAGCTCACCACCTTCAGGGAGCACTGAAGCTTTCTTT,CASSPPSGSTEAFF
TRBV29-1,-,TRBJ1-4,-,TGCAGCGTTGGGGACATAGTTAATGAAAAACTGTTTTTT,CSVGDIVNEKLFF
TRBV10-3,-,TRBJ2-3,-,TGTGCCATCAATCAGCGGCCCCCCGCCGATACGCAGTATTTT,CAINQRPPADTQYF
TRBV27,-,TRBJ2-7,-,TGTGCCAGCAGTCCCCGGAGAACGGCTGTGGGGCAGTACTTC,CASSPRRTAVGQYF
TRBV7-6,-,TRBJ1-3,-,TGTGCCAGCAACTCACCCTCCTCTGGAAACACCATATATTTT,CASNSPSSGNTIYF
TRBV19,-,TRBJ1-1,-,TGTGCCAGTAGTATCAGTTCTTATGAAGCTTTCTTT,CASSISSYEAFF
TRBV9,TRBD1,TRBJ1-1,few,TGTGCCAGCAGCGTAATGGGACAGGGGGGGACTGAAGCTTTCTTT,CASSVMGQGGTEAFF
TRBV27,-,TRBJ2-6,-,TGTGCCAGCAGGGAGGGCTCTGGGGCCAACGTCCTGACTTTC,CASREGSGANVLTF
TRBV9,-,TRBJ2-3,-,TGTGCCAGCAGCGTTTTCTCCACAGATACGCAGTATTTT,CASSVFSTDTQYF
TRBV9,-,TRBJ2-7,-,TGTGCCAGCAGCGTAGGTGTCTCAAAGGGCGAGCAGTACTTC,CASSVGVSKGEQYF
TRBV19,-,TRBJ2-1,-,TGTGCCAGTAGTATAGGATGGGCTAGCTACAATGAGCAGTTCTTC,CASSIGWASYNEQFF
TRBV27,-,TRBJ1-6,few,TGTGCCAGCAGTTTATTACGGGGGGTTAATTCACCCCTCCACTTT,CASSLLRGVNSPLHF
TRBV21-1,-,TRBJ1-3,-,TGTGCCAGCAGCAAATGGAGGGCTAAAGTCCGGGGAAACACCATATATTTT,CASSKWRAKVRGNTIYF
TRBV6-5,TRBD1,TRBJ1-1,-,TGTGCCAGCAGTTACTCCCCCGGGACAGGGGGCACTGAAGCTTTCTTT,CASSYSPGTGGTEAFF
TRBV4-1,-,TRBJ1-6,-,TGCGCCAGCAGCCAGTTTGCGAAGGGTTCACCCCTCCACTTT,CASSQFAKGSPLHF
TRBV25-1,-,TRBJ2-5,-,TGTGCCAGCAGTGAATTGGGGGGTGTGGAGACCCAGTACTTC,CASSELGGVETQYF
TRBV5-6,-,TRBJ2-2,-,TGTGCCAGCAGCTTCCCTGCCGGGGAGCTGTTTTTT,CASSFPAGELFF
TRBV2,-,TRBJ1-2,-,TGTGCCAGCAAACAGAACTATGGCTACACCTTC,CASKQNYGYTF
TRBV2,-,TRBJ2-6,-,TGTGCCAGCTCTGGGGCCAACGTCCTGACTTTC,CASSGANVLTF
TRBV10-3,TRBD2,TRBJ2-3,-,TGTGCCATCAGGGGACTAGCGGGAGGTACGCAGTATTTT,CAIRGLAGGTQYF
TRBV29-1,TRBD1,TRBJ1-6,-,TGCAGCGTTGTACTGGACGAGACAGGGTTGGGTTCACCCCTCCACTTT,CSVVLDETGLGSPLHF
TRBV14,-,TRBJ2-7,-,TGTGCCAGCAGCCAAGAGTTCGGGTCGCGTCCTCACGAGCAGTACTTC,CASSQEFGSRPHEQYF
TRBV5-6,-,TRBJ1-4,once,TGTGCCAGCAGCTTAGGTCCAGGGAGGAGCGAAAAACTGTTTTTT,CASSLGPGRSEKLFF
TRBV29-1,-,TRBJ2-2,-,TGCAGCGTTGAAGGGGTCGGCGGGGAGCTGTTTTTT,CSVEGVGGELFF
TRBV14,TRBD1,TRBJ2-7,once,TGTGCCAGCAGCCACCCCCTTAGGGGACAGGGGACCTACGAGCAGTACTTC,CASSHPLRGQGTYEQYF
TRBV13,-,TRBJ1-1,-,TGTGCCAGCAGTAACGACGGACGGCCTGAAGCTTTCTTT,CASSNDGRPEAFF
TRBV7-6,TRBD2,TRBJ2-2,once,TGTGCCAGCAGCGGGGGGGTCGCCGGGGAGCTGTTTTTT,CASSGGVAGELFF
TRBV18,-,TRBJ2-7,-,TGTGCCAGCTCACCTTCCTACGCTCGGGGCTACGAGCAGTACTTC,CASSPSYARGYEQYF
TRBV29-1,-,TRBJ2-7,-,TGCAGCGTCACTCCGAGTCGGGGGACCTACGAGCAGTACTTC,CSVTPSRGTYEQYF
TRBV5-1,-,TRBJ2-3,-,TGCGCCAGCAGCTTGGAACGGGATACGCAGTATTTT,CASSLERDTQYF
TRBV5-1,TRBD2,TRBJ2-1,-,TGCGCCAGCAGCTTGGTAGCGGGAGTTTTAAATGAGCAGTTCTTC,CASSLVAGVLNEQFF
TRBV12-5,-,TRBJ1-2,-,TGTGCTGAATCACGGGGGGTCAGGGGTGGCTACACCTTC,CAESRGVRGGYTF
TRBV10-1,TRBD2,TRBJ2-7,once,TGCGCCAGCACCCCCCGGGGGGGATTACTAGATAAGCAGTACTTC,CASTPRGGLLDKQYF
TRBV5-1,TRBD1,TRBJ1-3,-,TGCGCCAGCGGGGCTGGGACAGCTGGAAACACCATATATTTT,CASGAGTAGNTIYF
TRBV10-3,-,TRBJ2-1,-,TGTGCCATCAGTGAGTCCCTGGTGAGCAATGAGCAGTTCTTC,CAISESLVSNEQFF
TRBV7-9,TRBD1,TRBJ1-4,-,TGTGCCAGCAGCCTGGGACAGCAGACAACTAATGAAAAACTGTTTTTT,CASSLGQQTTNEKLFF
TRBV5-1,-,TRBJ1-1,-,TGCGCCAGCAGCTTCGACAAGGGTAGAGGCGGGGCAGAAGCTTTCTTT,CASSFDKGRGGAEAFF
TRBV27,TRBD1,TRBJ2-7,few,TGTGCCAGCAGTTACACCGGGACAGGCCGTCGGGAGCAGTACTTC,CASSYTGTGRREQYF